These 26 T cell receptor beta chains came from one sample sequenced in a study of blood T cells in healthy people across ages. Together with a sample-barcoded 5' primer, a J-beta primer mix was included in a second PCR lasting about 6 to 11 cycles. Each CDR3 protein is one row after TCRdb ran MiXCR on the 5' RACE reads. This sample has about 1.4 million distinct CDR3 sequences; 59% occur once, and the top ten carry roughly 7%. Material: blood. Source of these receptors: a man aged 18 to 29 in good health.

The DNA of the CDR3 is TGCAGCGTTGAGGGCTCTCATTCCTACAATGAGCAGTTCTTC. Translated: CSVEGSHSYNEQFF. The chain couples TRBV29-1 to TRBJ2-1; D gene ambiguous. The CDR3 spans 14 residues. The V end was cut by 3 bases, the J end by 1 base, with 10 bases between. From germline, CDR1 is SQVTM and CDR2 ANQGSEA.

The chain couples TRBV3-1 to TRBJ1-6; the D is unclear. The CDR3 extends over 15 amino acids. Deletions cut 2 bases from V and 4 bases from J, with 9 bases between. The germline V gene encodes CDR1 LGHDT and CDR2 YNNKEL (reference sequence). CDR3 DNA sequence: TGTGCCAGCAGCCAACTAACAGAATATAATTCACCCCTCCACTTT. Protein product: CASSQLTEYNSPLHF. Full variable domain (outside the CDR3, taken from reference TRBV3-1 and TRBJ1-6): DTAVSQTPKYLVTQMGNDKSIKCEQNLGHDTMYWYKQDSKKFLKIMFSYNNKELIINETVPNRFSPKSPDKAHLNLHINSLELGDSAVYFCASSQLTEYNSPLHFGNGTRLTVT.

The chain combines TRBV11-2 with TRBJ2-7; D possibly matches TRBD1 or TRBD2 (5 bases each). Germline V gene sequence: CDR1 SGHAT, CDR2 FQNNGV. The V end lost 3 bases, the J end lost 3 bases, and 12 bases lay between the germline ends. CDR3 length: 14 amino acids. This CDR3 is CASSFTTDYYEQYF. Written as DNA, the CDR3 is TGTGCCAGCAGCTTTACGACAGACTACTACGAGCAGTACTTC.

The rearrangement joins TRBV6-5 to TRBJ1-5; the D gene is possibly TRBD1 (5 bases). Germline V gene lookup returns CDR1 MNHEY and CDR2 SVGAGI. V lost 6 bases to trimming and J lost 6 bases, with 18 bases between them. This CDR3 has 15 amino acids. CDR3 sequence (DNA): TGTGCCAGCAGCCCCGCCCGGGGGTTAGGTCAGCCCCAGCATTTT. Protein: CASSPARGLGQPQHF.

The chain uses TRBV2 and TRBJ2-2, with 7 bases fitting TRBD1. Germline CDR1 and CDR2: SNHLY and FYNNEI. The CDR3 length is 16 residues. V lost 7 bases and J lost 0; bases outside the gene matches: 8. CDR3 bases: TGTGCCAGCACACAGGGGAGACTAACGAACACCGGGGAGCTGTTTTTT. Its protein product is CASTQGRLTNTGELFF.

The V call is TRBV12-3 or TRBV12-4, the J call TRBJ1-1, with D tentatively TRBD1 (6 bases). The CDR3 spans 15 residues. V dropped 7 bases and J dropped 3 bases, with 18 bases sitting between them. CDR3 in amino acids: CASTLGGGVDTEAFF. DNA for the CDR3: TGTGCCAGCACCTTAGGGGGGGGGGTGGACACTGAAGCTTTCTTT.

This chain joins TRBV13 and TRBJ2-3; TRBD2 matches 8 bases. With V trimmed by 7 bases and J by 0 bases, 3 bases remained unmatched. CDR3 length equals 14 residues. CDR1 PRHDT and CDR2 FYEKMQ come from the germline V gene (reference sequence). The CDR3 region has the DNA TGTGCCAGCAAAGCGGGGGAGAGCACAGATACGCAGTATTTT. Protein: CASKAGESTDTQYF.

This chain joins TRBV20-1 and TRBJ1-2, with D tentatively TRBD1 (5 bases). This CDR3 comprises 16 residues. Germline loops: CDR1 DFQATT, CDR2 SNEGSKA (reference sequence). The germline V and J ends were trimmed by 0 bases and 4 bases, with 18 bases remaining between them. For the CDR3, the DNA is TGCAGTGCTAGAGATATAGGGGCGCCGGAATCCTATGGCTACACCTTC. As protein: CSARDIGAPESYGYTF.

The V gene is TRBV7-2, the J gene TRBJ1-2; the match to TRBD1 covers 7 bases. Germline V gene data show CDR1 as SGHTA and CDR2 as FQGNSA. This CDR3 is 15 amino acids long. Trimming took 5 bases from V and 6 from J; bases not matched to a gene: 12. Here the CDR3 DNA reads TGTGCCAGCAGCCCAAGAGGTGACAGGGTGGATGGCTACACCTTC. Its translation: CASSPRGDRVDGYTF.

The CDR3 nucleotides are TGCAGTGCTCCCTCCCGGGACAGAGATTCAACTAATGAAAAACTGTTTTTT. This gives the protein CSAPSRDRDSTNEKLFF. The chain links TRBV20-1 to TRBJ1-4; 7 bases are shared with TRBD1. V was clipped by 5 bases and J by 0 bases; unmatched bases: 12. CDR1 DFQATT and CDR2 SNEGSKA come from the germline V gene (reference sequence). The CDR3 contains 17 residues.

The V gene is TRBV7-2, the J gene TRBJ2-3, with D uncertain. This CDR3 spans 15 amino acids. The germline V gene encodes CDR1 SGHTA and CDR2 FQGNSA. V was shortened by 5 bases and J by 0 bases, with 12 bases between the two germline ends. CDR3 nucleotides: TGTGCCAGCAGCACAGAATTTTCTAGCACAGATACGCAGTATTTT. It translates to CASSTEFSSTDTQYF.

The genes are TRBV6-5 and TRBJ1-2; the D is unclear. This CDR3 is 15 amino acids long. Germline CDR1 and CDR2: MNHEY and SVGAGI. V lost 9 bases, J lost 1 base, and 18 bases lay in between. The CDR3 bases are TGTGCCAGTCGATCACAGCTACCCTATAACTATGGCTACACCTTC. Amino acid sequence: CASRSQLPYNYGYTF.

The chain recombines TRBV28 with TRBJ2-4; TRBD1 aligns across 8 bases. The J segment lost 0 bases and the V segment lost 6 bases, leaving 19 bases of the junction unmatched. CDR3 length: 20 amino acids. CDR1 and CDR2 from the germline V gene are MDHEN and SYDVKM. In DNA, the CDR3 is TGTGCCAGCAGCCCTGGGCTCAGGGGGCCAAAGATCTTAGCCAAAAACATTCAGTACTTC. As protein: CASSPGLRGPKILAKNIQYF.

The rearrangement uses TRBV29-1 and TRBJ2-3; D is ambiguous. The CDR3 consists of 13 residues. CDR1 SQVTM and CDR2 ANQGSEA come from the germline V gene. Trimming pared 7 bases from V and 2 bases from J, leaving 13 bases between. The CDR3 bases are TGCAGCGCCCTGCCACCAAACACAGATACGCAGTATTTT. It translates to CSALPPNTDTQYF.

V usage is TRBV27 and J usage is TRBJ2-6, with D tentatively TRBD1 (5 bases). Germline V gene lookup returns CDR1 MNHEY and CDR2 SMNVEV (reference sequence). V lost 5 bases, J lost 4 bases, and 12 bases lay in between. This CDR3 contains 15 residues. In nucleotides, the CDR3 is TGTGCCAGCAGTCAGGCTTCAGGGGGGGCCAACGTCCTGACTTTC. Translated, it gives CASSQASGGANVLTF.

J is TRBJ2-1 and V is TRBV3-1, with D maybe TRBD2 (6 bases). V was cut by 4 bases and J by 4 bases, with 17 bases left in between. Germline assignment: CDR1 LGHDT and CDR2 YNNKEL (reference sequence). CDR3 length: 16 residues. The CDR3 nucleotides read TGTGCCAGCAGCCGCGCACGAAGTCGGGGGTACAATGAGCAGTTCTTC. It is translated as CASSRARSRGYNEQFF.

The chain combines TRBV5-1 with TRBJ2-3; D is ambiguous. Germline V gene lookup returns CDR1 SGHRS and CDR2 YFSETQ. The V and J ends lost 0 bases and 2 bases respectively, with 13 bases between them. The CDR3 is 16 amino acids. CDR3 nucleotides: TGCGCCAGCAGCTTGGGCCCCGGTTCCCACACAGATACGCAGTATTTT. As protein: CASSLGPGSHTDTQYF.

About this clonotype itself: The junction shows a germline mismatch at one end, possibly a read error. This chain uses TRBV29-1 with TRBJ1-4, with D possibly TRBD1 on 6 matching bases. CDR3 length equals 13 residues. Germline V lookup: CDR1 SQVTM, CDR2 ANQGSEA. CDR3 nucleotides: TGCAGCGTGGAAGTGGGGGGCTATGAAAAACTGTTTTTT. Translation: CSVEVGGYEKLFF.

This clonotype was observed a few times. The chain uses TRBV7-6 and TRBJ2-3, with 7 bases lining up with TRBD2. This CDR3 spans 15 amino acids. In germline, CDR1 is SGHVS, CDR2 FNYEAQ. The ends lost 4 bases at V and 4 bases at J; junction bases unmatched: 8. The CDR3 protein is CASSSLAGVPDTQYF. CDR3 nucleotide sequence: TGTGCCAGCAGCTCCCTGGCGGGAGTTCCAGATACGCAGTATTTT. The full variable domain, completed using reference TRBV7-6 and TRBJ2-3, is GAGVSQSPRYKVTKRGQDVALRCDPISGHVSLYWYRQALGQGPEFLTYFNYEAQQDKSGLPNDRFSAERPEGSISTLTIQRTEQRDSAMYRCASSSLAGVPDTQYFGPGTRLTVL.

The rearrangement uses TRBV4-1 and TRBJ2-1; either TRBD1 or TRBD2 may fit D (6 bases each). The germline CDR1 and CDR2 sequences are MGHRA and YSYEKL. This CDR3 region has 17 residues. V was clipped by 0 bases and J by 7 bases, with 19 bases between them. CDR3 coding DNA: TGCGCCAGCAGCCAAGAGGCCGGGACTGGGGGCAAAAATGAGCAGTTCTTC. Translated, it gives CASSQEAGTGGKNEQFF.

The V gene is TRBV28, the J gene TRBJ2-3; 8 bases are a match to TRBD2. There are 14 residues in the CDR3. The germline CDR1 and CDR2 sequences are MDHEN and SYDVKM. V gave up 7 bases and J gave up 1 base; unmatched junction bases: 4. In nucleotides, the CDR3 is TGTGCCAGCAAACTTAGCGGGGGCACAGATACGCAGTATTTT. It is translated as CASKLSGGTDTQYF.

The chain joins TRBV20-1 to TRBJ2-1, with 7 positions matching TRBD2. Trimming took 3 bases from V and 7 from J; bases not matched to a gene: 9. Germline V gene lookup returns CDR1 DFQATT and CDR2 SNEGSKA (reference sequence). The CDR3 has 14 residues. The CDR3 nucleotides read TGCAGTGCTAGGGCTGGGAGGGGTCGTAATGAGCAGTTCTTC. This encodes CSARAGRGRNEQFF.

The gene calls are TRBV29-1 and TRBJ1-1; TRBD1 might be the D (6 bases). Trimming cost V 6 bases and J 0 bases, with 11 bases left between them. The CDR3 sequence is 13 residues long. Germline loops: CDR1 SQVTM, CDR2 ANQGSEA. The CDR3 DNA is TGCAGCGTAAAGGGACAAGTGAACACTGAAGCTTTCTTT. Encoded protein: CSVKGQVNTEAFF.

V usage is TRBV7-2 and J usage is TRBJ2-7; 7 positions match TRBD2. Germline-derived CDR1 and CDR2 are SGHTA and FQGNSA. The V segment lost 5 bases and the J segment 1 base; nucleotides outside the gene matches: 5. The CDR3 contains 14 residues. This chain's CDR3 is CASSRRTSSYEQYF. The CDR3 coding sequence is TGTGCCAGCAGCAGAAGGACTAGTTCCTACGAGCAGTACTTC.

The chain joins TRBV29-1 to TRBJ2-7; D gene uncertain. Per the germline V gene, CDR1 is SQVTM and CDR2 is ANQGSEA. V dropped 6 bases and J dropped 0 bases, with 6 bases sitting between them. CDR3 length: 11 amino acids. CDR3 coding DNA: TGCAGCGTGCTGAACTCCTACGAGCAGTACTTC. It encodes CSVLNSYEQYF.

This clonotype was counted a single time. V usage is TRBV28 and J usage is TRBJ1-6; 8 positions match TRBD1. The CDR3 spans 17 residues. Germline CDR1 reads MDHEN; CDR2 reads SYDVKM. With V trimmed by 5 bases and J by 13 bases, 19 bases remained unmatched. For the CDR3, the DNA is TGTGCCAGCAGTCGTCCAAGGGACAGGCTAACGGCAGGTCCCCTCCACTTT. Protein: CASSRPRDRLTAGPLHF.